These 16 T cell receptor beta chains were all obtained from the same sample, sequenced in a study of identical twins. TCRdb ran MiXCR on the 5' RACE reads and lists one entry per CDR3 protein. The sample lists just over 450,000 distinct CDR3 sequences, 11% to 15% seen once, with about 0.52% in the top ten. The data were also submitted as part of a second study, on yellow fever vaccine responses in identical twins.

Sequenced sample: CD4+ T cells sorted from blood. These receptors were collected from a woman under 30 in good health.

In this sample, this clonotype turned up many times. The chain couples TRBV12-3 or TRBV12-4 to TRBJ2-7; D is ambiguous. This CDR3 has 14 residues. The V gene lost 0 bases and the J gene lost 2 bases, with 8 bases spanning the gap. Here the CDR3 reads CASSLAIYTYEQYF. CDR3 DNA: TGTGCCAGCAGTTTAGCCATCTATACCTACGAGCAGTACTTC.

This clonotype occurred a few times. The chain joins TRBV7-2 to TRBJ1-1, with D possibly matching TRBD1 (5 bases). Germline-derived CDR1 and CDR2 are SGHTA and FQGNSA. Trimming shortened V by 7 bases and J by 6 bases, and 12 bases separated the two germline ends. The CDR3 extends over 12 amino acids. CDR3 region: CASTGEGAEAFF. DNA for the CDR3: TGTGCCAGCACCGGGGAAGGGGCTGAAGCTTTCTTT. Looking up the rest from reference TRBV7-2 and TRBJ1-1 gives the full variable domain: GAGVSQSPSNKVTEKGKDVELRCDPISGHTALYWYRQSLGQGLEFLIYFQGNSAPDKSGLPSDRFSAERTGGSVSTLTIQRTQQEDSAVYLCASTGEGAEAFFGQGTRLTVV.

Only a few counts were recorded for this clonotype. The chain is built from TRBV20-1 and TRBJ1-1; D perhaps matches TRBD1 (5 bases). V lost 3 bases to trimming and J lost 0 bases, with 11 bases between them. Per germline, CDR1 DFQATT and CDR2 SNEGSKA (reference sequence). This CDR3 spans 14 amino acids. The CDR3 DNA reads as TGCAGTGCTAGTCGACAGAGGATGAACACTGAAGCTTTCTTT. It codes for CSASRQRMNTEAFF.

This clonotype came up a few times. The rearrangement joins TRBV29-1 to TRBJ2-1; 13 positions agree with TRBD2. Trimming cost V 7 bases and J 8 bases; bases outside gene matches: 8. The CDR3 totals 14 residues. CDR1 is SQVTM and CDR2 is ANQGSEA in the germline V gene. The CDR3 bases are TGCAGCGCCGGACTAGCGGGAGAGGGCGATGAGCAGTTCTTC. It encodes CSAGLAGEGDEQFF.

The rearrangement uses TRBV2 and TRBJ1-5; D may be TRBD1 (5 bases). The CDR3 runs 16 residues. In germline, CDR1 is SNHLY, CDR2 FYNNEI. V dropped 7 bases and J dropped 2 bases, with 18 bases sitting between them. Here the CDR3 reads CASKMTAIAGNQPQHF. The CDR3 bases are TGTGCCAGCAAAATGACAGCTATAGCAGGCAATCAGCCCCAGCATTTT. The entire variable domain, with the rest obtained from reference TRBV2 and TRBJ1-5, is as follows: EPEVTQTPSHQVTQMGQEVILRCVPISNHLYFYWYRQILGQKVEFLVSFYNNEISEKSEIFDDQFSVERPDGSNFTLKIRSTKLEDSAMYFCASKMTAIAGNQPQHFGDGTRLSIL.

This sequence joins TRBV28 and TRBJ2-7; D is unclear. V gave up 1 base and J gave up 4 bases, with 17 bases separating them. CDR1 and CDR2 from the germline V gene are MDHEN and SYDVKM. The CDR3 contains 16 residues. CDR3 coding DNA: TGTGCCAGCAGTTTATTGGTCCCTTCATCACCTTACGAGCAGTACTTC. Translated: CASSLLVPSSPYEQYF.

This chain links TRBV7-2 with TRBJ2-3; the match to TRBD2 covers 10 bases. V shed 2 bases, J shed 7 bases, and the junction held 6 bases outside the gene matches. The CDR3 consists of 15 residues. Germline assignment: CDR1 SGHTA and CDR2 FQGNSA. The CDR3 spells CASSLSSGGGNTQYF. As DNA, the CDR3 is TGTGCCAGCAGCTTATCTAGCGGGGGAGGGAATACGCAGTATTTT. Variable domain in full (rest from reference TRBV7-2 and TRBJ2-3): GAGVSQSPSNKVTEKGKDVELRCDPISGHTALYWYRQSLGQGLEFLIYFQGNSAPDKSGLPSDRFSAERTGGSVSTLTIQRTQQEDSAVYLCASSLSSGGGNTQYFGPGTRLTVL.

In its sample, this clonotype was seen many times. The rearrangement uses TRBV12-3 or TRBV12-4 and TRBJ1-1; 10 bases match TRBD1. The CDR3 is made up of 14 amino acids. Unmatched junction bases numbered 2, after V lost 4 bases and J lost 3 bases. The CDR3 loop is CASSWTGGYTEAFF. Here the CDR3 DNA reads TGTGCCAGCAGTTGGACAGGGGGGTACACTGAAGCTTTCTTT.

In this sample, this clonotype turned up a few times. This rearrangement joins TRBV5-1 to TRBJ2-2, with 8 bases matching TRBD1. Losses at the gene ends were 4 bases for V and 6 bases for J; bases not matched to a gene: 8. CDR3 length: 15 residues. The germline V gene has CDR1 SGHRS and CDR2 YFSETQ. CDR3: CASSTIGQGPGELFF. The CDR3 region has the DNA TGCGCCAGCAGCACAATCGGACAGGGCCCCGGGGAGCTGTTTTTT.

This clonotype was seen a single time. The chain joins TRBV3-1 to TRBJ2-2; D unresolved. Trimming stripped 8 bases from V and 6 bases from J, with 13 bases between. Germline V CDR1 and CDR2: LGHDT, YNNKEL (reference sequence). The CDR3 totals 13 residues. CDR3 DNA: TGTGCCAGCGCTCTTTCGGTGGCCGGGGAGCTGTTTTTT. This codes for CASALSVAGELFF.

This rearrangement joins TRBV5-1 to TRBJ2-6; D call uncertain. The CDR3 covers 14 residues. V lost 6 bases and J lost 1, with 8 bases in between. CDR1 is SGHRS, CDR2 YFSETQ, per germline. The CDR3 DNA reads TGCGCCAGCACTCCTACGTCTGGGGCCAACGTCCTGACTTTC. Amino acids: CASTPTSGANVLTF.

This clonotype came up a few times. The chain links TRBV6-1 to TRBJ1-5, with 9 bases identical to TRBD1. The length of the CDR3 is 17 residues. CDR1 is MNHNS, CDR2 SASEGT, per germline. V shed 7 bases and J 2 bases; nucleotides not matched to a gene: 12. The CDR3 nucleotides read TGTGCCAGCAAGCCGGGACAGGGAGGACGGGGCAATCAGCCCCAGCATTTT. Its protein product is CASKPGQGGRGNQPQHF.

This clonotype has only a few counts. The chain combines TRBV29-1 with TRBJ2-7; no clear D gene. The CDR3 spans 13 residues. Per germline, CDR1 SQVTM and CDR2 ANQGSEA. The V and J ends lost 0 bases and 1 base respectively, with 7 bases between them. The CDR3 loop is CSVEDGASYEQYF. In DNA form, the CDR3 reads TGCAGCGTTGAAGATGGCGCATCCTACGAGCAGTACTTC.

This chain links TRBV29-1 with TRBJ2-1; 8 nucleotides agree with TRBD2. J gave up 4 bases and V 4 bases, and 9 bases lay outside the gene matches. CDR3 length equals 15 residues. From germline, CDR1 is SQVTM and CDR2 ANQGSEA. CDR3 protein: CSVVVGGAGYNEQFF. DNA of the CDR3: TGCAGCGTTGTTGTCGGGGGGGCTGGTTACAATGAGCAGTTCTTC.

The V and J genes are TRBV3-1 and TRBJ1-2; D is unclear. V was clipped by 4 bases and J by 3 bases, with 12 bases between them. Per germline, CDR1 LGHDT and CDR2 YNNKEL (reference sequence). This CDR3 has 14 amino acids. CDR3: CASSPRFRDYGYTF. CDR3 nucleotide sequence: TGTGCCAGCAGCCCGCGGTTCCGGGACTATGGCTACACCTTC.

This clonotype was counted a few times. CDR3 loop: CASSLAALSKLFF. DNA of the CDR3: TGTGCCAGCAGCTTAGCGGCCCTATCGAAGCTTTTCTTT. This rearrangement joins TRBV7-9 to TRBJ1-1; D gene ambiguous. CDR1 is SEHNR, CDR2 FQNEAQ, per germline (reference sequence). CDR3 size: 13 residues. V was trimmed by 0 bases and J by 13 bases, leaving 15 bases between them.